Sequencing of this TCR beta chain was carried out in a study of healthy donors' naive CD4 and CD8 T cells. Starting from about 470 ng of total RNA, TCR libraries were made with linear amplification. TCRdb re-derived calls from the reads in MiXCR, one entry per CDR3 protein. The sample includes about 180,000 distinct CDR3 sequences, about 74% of them seen just once. V was shortened by 0 bases and J by 5 bases, with 13 bases between the two germline ends. Germline V gene sequence: CDR1 MNHEY, CDR2 SVGAGI. This CDR3 is 15 amino acids long. The chain uses TRBV6-5 and TRBJ2-5, with D possibly being TRBD2 (5 bases). Sequencing used naive CD4+ and CD8+ T cells sorted from blood, pooled from several donors. The TCR comes from a pool of human donors in good health; the sample pools cells from several healthy donors. This CDR3 reads CASSYSTTSQETQYF. Written as DNA, the CDR3 is TGTGCCAGCAGTTACTCGACTACCTCTCAGGAGACCCAGTACTTC.